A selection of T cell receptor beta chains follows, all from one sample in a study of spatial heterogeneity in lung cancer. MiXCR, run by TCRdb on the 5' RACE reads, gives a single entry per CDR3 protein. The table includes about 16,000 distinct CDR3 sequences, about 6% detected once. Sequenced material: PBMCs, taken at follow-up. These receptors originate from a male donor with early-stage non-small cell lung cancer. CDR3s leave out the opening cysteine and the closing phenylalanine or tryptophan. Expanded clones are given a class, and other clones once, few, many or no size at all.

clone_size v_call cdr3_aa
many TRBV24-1 ATSDLGQETQY
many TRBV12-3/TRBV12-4 ASSLRGYETQY
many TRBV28 ASSLSGGLRQPQH
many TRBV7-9 ASSLADLYEQY
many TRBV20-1 SAEGLAGTTDTQY
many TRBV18 ASSAQVNQPQH
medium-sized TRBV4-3 ASSPGGSGNTIY
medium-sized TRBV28 ASSSLTGSYEQY
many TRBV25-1 ASSAGGRALH
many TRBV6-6 ASKSAGPIDGYEQY
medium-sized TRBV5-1 ASRPDNYGYT
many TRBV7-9 ASSSRAGGHTEAF
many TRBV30 AWSGRSGTLYEQY
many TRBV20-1 SAAGTGTYEQY
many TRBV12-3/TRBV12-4 ASSLGQGYEQY
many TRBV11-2 ASSPLAGTYNEQF
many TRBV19 ASSRAGGHEQF
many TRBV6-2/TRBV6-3 ASSPGTRTETQY
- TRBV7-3 ASSTGTGEQEQY
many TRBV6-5 ASRPHGPMNTEAF
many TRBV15 ATRLQGEGGELF
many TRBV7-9 ASSLAARGARTNEKLF
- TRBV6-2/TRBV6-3 ASSYGRGSVAGELF
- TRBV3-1 ASSQGEGQPQH